The present T cell receptor (beta chain) was sequenced within a study of blood T cell repertoires in COVID-19. Across the study: Material from acute and convalescent COVID-19 was sourced from the United States, Italy and Spain. PBMCs, B-cell-depleted T cells, or T cells provided the cDNA or gDNA that made up the material.

What the recovered Cohort 3 donors had was two negative PCRs, clearance, or symptom resolution. There are a few counts of this clone. Deletions cut 2 bases from V and 0 bases from J, with 6 bases between. Germline V gene sequence: CDR1 LGHNA, CDR2 YSLEER. This CDR3 spans 14 amino acids. In the source study's methods: Estimation of nucleated cell counts was performed using reference gene primer amplification. Method: immunoSEQ multiplex PCR; TCRdb's copy keeps in-frame clones and lacks some. V, J and clone size are those of that table, while D and trimming were read from the DNA. The sample carries approximately 310,000 clones, roughly nine tenths recorded once.

The gene calls are TRBV4-3 and TRBJ2-3; D may be TRBD1 (5 bases). Sequenced sample: PBMCs or T cells enriched from blood (not recorded which). The sequence derives from a man aged 55-75 years who had recovered from COVID-19. CDR3 in amino acids: CASSQQGSTDTQYF. CDR3 DNA: TGCGCCAGCAGCCAACAGGGTAGCACAGATACGCAGTATTTT.